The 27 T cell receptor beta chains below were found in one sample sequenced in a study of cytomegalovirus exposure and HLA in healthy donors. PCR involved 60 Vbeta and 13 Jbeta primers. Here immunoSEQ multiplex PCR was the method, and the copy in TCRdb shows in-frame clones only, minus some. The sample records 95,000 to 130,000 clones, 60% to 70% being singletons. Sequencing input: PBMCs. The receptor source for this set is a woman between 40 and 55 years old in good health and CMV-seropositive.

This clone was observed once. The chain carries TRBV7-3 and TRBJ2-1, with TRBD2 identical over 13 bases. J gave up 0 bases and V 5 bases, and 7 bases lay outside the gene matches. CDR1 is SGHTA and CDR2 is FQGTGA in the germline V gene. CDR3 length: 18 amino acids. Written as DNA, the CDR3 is TGTGCCAGCAGCCCGGGACTAGCGGGGAAGTCCTCCTACAATGAGCAGTTCTTC. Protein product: CASSPGLAGKSSYNEQFF.

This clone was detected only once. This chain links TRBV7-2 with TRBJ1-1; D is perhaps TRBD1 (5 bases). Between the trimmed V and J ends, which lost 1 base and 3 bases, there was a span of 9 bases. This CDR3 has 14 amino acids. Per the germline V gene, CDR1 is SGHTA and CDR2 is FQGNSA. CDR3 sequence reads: CASSLDWGDTEAFF. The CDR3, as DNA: TGTGCCAGCAGCTTAGATTGGGGGGACACTGAAGCTTTCTTT.

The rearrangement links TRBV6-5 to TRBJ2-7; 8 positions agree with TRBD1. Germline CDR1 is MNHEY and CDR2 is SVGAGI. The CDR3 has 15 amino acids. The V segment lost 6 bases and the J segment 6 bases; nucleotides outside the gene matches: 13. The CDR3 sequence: CASSPGTGHRVEQYF. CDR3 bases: TGTGCCAGCAGCCCCGGGACAGGCCATCGTGTCGAGCAGTACTTC.

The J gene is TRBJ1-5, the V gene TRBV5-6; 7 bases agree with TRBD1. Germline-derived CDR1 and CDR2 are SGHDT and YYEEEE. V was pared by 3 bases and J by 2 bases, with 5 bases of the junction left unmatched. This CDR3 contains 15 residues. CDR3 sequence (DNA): TGTGCCAGCAGCTCGCAAGACAGGGGCAATCAGCCCCAGCATTTT. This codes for CASSSQDRGNQPQHF.

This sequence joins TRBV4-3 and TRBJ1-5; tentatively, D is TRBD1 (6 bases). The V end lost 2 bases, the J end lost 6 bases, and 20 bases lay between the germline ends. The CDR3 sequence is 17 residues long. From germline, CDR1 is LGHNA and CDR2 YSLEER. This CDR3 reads CASSQFYSGGVGQPQHF. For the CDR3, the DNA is TGCGCCAGCAGCCAATTCTATAGTGGGGGCGTAGGTCAGCCCCAGCATTTT.

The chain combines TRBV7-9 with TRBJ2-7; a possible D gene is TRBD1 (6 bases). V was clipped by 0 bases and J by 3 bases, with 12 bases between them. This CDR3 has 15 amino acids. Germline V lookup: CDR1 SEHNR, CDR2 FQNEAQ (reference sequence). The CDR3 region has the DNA TGTGCCAGCAGCTTAGCGCATGGACAGTACTACGAGCAGTACTTC. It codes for CASSLAHGQYYEQYF. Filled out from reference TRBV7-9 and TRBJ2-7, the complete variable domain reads DTGVSQNPRHKITKRGQNVTFRCDPISEHNRLYWYRQTLGQGPEFLTYFQNEAQLEKSRLLSDRFSAERPKGSFSTLEIQRTEQGDSAMYLCASSLAHGQYYEQYFGPGTRLTVT.

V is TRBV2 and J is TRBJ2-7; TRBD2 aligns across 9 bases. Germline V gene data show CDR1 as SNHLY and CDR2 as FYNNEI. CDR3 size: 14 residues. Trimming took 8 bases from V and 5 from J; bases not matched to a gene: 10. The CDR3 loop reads CASGRSGRFDEQYF. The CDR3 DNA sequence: TGTGCCAGCGGGCGTAGCGGGAGATTCGACGAGCAGTACTTC.

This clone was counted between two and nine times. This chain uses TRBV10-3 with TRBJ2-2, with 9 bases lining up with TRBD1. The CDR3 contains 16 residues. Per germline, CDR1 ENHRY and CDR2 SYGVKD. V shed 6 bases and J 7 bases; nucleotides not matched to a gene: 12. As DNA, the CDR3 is TGTGCCATCAGCCCTCATGGGGGACAGGGTAACGGGGAGCTGTTTTTT. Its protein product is CAISPHGGQGNGELFF.

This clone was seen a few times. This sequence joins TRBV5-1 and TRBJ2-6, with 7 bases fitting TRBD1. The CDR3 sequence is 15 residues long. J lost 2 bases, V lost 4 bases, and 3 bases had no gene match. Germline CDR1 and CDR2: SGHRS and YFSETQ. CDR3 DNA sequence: TGCGCCAGCAGCCCGACAGGGCCTGGGGCCAACGTCCTGACTTTC. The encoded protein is CASSPTGPGANVLTF.

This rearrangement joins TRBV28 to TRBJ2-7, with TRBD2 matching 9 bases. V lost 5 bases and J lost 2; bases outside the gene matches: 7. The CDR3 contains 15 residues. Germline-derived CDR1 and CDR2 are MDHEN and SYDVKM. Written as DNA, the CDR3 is TGTGCCAGCAGTCCTCTAGCGGGACGTACCTACGAGCAGTACTTC. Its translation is CASSPLAGRTYEQYF.

The chain's CDR3 is CASSVTSGRASDEQFF. The CDR3, as DNA: TGTGCCAGCAGCGTAACTAGCGGGAGGGCCTCGGATGAGCAGTTCTTC. The V call is TRBV9, the J call TRBJ2-1; 13 nucleotides match TRBD2. V shed 1 base, J shed 8 bases, and the junction held 6 bases outside the gene matches. This CDR3 has 16 residues. Germline CDR1 and CDR2: SGDLS and YYNGEE.

CDR3 coding DNA: TGTGCCAGTATGCGGGCGGGGGGGCGAGGCAATGAGCAGTTCTTC. Its translation is CASMRAGGRGNEQFF. The rearrangement joins TRBV19 to TRBJ2-1, with 9 bases matching TRBD2. V gave up 7 bases and J gave up 6 bases; unmatched junction bases: 10. The CDR3 contains 15 residues. The germline V gene encodes CDR1 LNHDA and CDR2 SQIVND (reference sequence).

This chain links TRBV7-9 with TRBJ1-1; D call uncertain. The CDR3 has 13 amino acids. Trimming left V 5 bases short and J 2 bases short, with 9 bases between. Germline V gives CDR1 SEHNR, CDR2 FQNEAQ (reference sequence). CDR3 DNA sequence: TGTGCCAGCAGCGTAACAGAAAACACTGAAGCTTTCTTT. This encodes CASSVTENTEAFF.

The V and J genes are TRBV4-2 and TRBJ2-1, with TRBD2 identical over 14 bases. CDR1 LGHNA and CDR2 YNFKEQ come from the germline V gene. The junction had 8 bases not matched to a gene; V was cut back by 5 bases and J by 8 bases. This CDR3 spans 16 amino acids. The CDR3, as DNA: TGTGCCAGCAGCAAGGGGGGACTAGCGGGAGTCCATGAGCAGTTCTTC. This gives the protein CASSKGGLAGVHEQFF.

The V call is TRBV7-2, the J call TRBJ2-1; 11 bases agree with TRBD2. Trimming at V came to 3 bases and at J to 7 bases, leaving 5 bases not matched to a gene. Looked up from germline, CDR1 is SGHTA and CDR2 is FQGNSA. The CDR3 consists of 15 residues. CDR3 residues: CASSFSGRARNEQFF. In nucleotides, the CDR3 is TGTGCCAGCAGCTTTAGCGGGAGGGCCCGGAATGAGCAGTTCTTC.

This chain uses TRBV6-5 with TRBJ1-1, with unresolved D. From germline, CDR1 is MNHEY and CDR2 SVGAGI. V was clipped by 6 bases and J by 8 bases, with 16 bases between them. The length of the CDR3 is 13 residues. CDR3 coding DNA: TGTGCCAGCAGCAAACTTACGCCCCGGGAAGCTTTCTTT. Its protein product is CASSKLTPREAFF.

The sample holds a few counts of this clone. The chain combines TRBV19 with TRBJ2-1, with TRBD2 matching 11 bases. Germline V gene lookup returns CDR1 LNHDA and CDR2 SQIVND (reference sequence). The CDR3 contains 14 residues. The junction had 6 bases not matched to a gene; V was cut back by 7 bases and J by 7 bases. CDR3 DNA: TGTGCCAGTACCGTTAGCGGGAGGGCGAATGAGCAGTTCTTC. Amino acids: CASTVSGRANEQFF.

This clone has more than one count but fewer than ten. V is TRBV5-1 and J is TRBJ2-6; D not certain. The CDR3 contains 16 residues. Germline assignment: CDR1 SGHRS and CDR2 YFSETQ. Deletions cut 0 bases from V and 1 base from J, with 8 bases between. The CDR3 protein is CASSLGQASGANVLTF. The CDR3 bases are TGCGCCAGCAGCTTGGGGCAGGCTTCTGGGGCCAACGTCCTGACTTTC.

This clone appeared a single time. This CDR3 is CASSAALAGVTDTQYF. The CDR3 nucleotides are TGTGCCAGCAGTGCAGCACTAGCGGGAGTTACAGATACGCAGTATTTT. The chain has TRBV28 and TRBJ2-3; 11 bases fit TRBD2. Germline CDR1 MDHEN, CDR2 SYDVKM. Losses at the gene ends were 5 bases for V and 3 bases for J; bases not matched to a gene: 7. The CDR3 runs to 16 residues.

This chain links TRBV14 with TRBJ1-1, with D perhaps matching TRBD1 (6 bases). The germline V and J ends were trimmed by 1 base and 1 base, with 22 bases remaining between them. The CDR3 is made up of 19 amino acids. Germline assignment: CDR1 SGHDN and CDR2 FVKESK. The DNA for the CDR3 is TGTGCCAGCAGCCAAGTGGGGTTTTTGAGACAGGAAAGGAACACTGAAGCTTTCTTT. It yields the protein CASSQVGFLRQERNTEAFF.

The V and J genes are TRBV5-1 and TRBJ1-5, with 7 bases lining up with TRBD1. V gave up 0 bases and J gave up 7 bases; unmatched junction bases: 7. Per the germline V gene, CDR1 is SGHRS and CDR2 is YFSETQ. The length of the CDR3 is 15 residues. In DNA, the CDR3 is TGCGCCAGCAGCTTGGTCCCAGGGGGAAGGCAGCCCCAGCATTTT. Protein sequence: CASSLVPGGRQPQHF.

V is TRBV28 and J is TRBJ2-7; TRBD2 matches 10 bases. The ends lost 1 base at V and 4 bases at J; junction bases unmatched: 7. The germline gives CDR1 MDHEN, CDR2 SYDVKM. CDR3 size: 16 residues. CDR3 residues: CASSLLGAGGWYEQYF. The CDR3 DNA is TGTGCCAGCAGTTTATTAGGAGCGGGAGGGTGGTACGAGCAGTACTTC.

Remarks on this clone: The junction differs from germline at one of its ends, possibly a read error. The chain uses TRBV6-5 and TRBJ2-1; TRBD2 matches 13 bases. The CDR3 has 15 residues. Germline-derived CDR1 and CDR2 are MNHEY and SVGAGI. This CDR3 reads CASNRKTSGRLGLVF. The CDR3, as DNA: TGTGCCAGCAACAGAAAGACTAGCGGGAGGTTGGGTTTAGTCTTC.

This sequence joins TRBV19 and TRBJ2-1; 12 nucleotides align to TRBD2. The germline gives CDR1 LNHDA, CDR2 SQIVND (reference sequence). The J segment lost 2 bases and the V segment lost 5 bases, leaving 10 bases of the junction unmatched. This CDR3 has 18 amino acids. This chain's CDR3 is CASSSRLTSGGTYNEQFF. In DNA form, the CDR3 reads TGTGCCAGTAGTTCCCGTTTGACTAGCGGGGGTACCTACAATGAGCAGTTCTTC.

In nucleotides, the CDR3 is TGTGCCAGTAGTATAGCTGACCAACAGGAGCAGTTCTTC. This codes for CASSIADQQEQFF. The rearrangement joins TRBV19 to TRBJ2-1; D is ambiguous. Looked up from germline, CDR1 is LNHDA and CDR2 is SQIVND (reference sequence). The CDR3 totals 13 residues. V was clipped by 1 base and J by 10 bases, with 11 bases between them.

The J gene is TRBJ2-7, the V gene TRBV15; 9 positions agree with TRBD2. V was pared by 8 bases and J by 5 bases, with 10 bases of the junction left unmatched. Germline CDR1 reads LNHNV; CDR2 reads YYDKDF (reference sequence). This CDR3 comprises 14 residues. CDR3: CATREREDDDEQYF. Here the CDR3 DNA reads TGTGCCACCCGGGAGCGGGAGGACGATGACGAGCAGTACTTC.

The CDR3 protein is CSGRRGLKETQYF. CDR3 nucleotide sequence: TGCAGCGGGCGTCGTGGACTAAAAGAGACCCAGTACTTC. V usage is TRBV29-1 and J usage is TRBJ2-5; weak D call: TRBD2 (6 bases). V lost 7 bases and J 3 bases, leaving 15 bases between the germline ends. The CDR3 covers 13 residues. Germline CDR1 is SQVTM and CDR2 is ANQGSEA. Full variable domain (remainder filled in from reference TRBV29-1 and TRBJ2-5): SAVISQKPSRDICQRGTSLTIQCQVDSQVTMMFWYRQQPGQSLTLIATANQGSEATYESGFVIDKFPISRPNLTFSTLTVSNMSPEDSSIYLCSGRRGLKETQYFGPGTRLLVL.